This entry features one TCR beta chain sequence. The sample is drawn from a study of CD8 T cells in ankylosing spondylitis. TCRdb recomputed calls from the 5' RACE reads with MiXCR, one row per CDR3 protein. The table has about 140,000 distinct CDR3 sequences, 7% to 10% seen once; the top ten hold 6% to 9.5%. The sequencing input was synovial fluid, either unsorted or a sorted T cell fraction (not recorded which). The origin of this receptor is a male donor with ankylosing spondylitis.

The CDR3 DNA follows: TGTGCCAGCAGCCCCGGCCTGAGAAGTCAGCCCCAGCATTTT. Amino acid sequence: CASSPGLRSQPQHF. The V call is TRBV2, the J call TRBJ1-5; no definite D call. The CDR3 spans 14 residues. V was cut by 6 bases and J by 6 bases, with 15 bases left in between. Germline CDR1 and CDR2: SNHLY and FYNNEI.